The clone carrying this T cell receptor (beta chain) has a single count. What it binds is unknown. Vbeta (60) and Jbeta (13) primers were used in the PCR. Data came from immunoSEQ multiplex PCR; TCRdb stores just in-frame clones and leaves some out. The sample has around 100,000 clones; around 75% are singletons. The record originates from a study of cytomegalovirus exposure and HLA in healthy donors. Germline V gene sequence: CDR1 SGDLS, CDR2 YYNGEE. The V and J ends lost 2 bases and 8 bases respectively, with 16 bases between them. The CDR3 is 15 residues long. Notes on the study in general: What a later analysis showed was that several of the most significant clusters appeared linked to common viral pathogens. DRB1 showed the most TCR associations and HLA-C the fewest in a later analysis, as rates varied by HLA locus. Certain sequence variants were highly shared and formed a cluster, and this cluster was likely a sequencing artifact.

This clonotype originated in a woman aged 25 to 45 in good health and CMV-seronegative. Sequenced: PBMCs. V and J are TRBV9 and TRBJ1-4; tentative D call: TRBD1 (6 bases). The CDR3 DNA sequence: TGTGCCAGCAGCGTGGATACAGGGTATGGGGAAAAACTGTTTTTT. It encodes CASSVDTGYGEKLFF.